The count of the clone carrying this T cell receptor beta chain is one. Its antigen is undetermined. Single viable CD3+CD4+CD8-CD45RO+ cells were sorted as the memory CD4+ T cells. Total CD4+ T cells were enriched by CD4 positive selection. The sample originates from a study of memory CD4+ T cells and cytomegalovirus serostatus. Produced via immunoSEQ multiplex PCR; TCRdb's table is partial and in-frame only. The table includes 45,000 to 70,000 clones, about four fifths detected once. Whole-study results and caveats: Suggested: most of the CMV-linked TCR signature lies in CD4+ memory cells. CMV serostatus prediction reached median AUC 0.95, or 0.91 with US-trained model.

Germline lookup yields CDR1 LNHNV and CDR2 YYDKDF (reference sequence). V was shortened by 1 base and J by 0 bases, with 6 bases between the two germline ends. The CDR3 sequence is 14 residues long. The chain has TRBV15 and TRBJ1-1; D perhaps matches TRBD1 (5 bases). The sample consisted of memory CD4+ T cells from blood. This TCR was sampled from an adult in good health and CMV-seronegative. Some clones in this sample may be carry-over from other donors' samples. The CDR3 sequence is CATSRGQMNTEAFF. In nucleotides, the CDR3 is TGTGCCACCAGCAGAGGACAGATGAACACTGAAGCTTTCTTT.